This TCR beta chain was captured by sequencing in a study of shared T cell receptors in the human thymus. Measured with immunoSEQ multiplex PCR; TCRdb has only the in-frame clones, and not every one. The repertoire has hundreds of thousands of clones, approximately 87% of them found once; the top ten carry approximately 0.0097%. This clone was detected a few times. The CDR3 loop spans 14 amino acids. With 0 bases removed from V and 7 bases from J, the gap between germline ends came to 10 bases. Germline V CDR1 and CDR2: LGHNA, YSLEER. The same data also contributed to another study, on human thymus T cells.

Sequences were obtained from thymocytes. The genes are TRBV4-3 and TRBJ1-5; D ambiguous. The TCR was taken from a boy under two years old with a congenital heart defect. CDR3 amino acids: CASSQERGGQPQHF. CDR3 coding DNA: TGCGCCAGCAGCCAAGAACGAGGAGGACAGCCCCAGCATTTT.